A single sample gave rise to the 20 T cell receptor beta chains below, sequenced in a study of CXCR3-negative and CXCR3-positive naive CD8 T cells. UMI-labeled 5' RACE yielded the TRB cDNA libraries. TCRdb re-called the 5' RACE reads and gives one entry per CDR3 protein, without DNA. The ten most abundant clones cover approximately 0.46% of a sample with about 130,000 distinct CDR3 sequences. Sequencing was performed on naive CXCR3- CD8+ T cells from blood. Subset noted: CD45RO-CCR7+CD27+CD95- naive CD8+ T cells lacking CXCR3 (TNR3-). The source is a human donor in good health. Some clones in this sample may be carry-over from other donors' samples.

V gene TRBV5-1 combines with J gene TRBJ2-5; TCRdb's assignment of TRBD1 cannot be checked, as there is no DNA. This CDR3 is 14 amino acids long. Germline-derived CDR1 and CDR2 are SGHRS and YFSETQ. The chain's CDR3 is CASSLGQVGETQYF.

The chain uses TRBV7-2 and TRBJ2-5; as DNA is missing, the TRBD1 call by TCRdb cannot be tested. Germline V CDR1 and CDR2: SGHTA, FQGNSA. This CDR3 comprises 16 residues. The CDR3 sequence is CASSSAGQGMRETQYF.

The chain joins TRBV29-1 to TRBJ2-7. The CDR3 extends over 14 amino acids. CDR1 is SQVTM and CDR2 is ANQGSEA in the germline V gene. CDR3 protein: CSVEGSVTPYEQYF.

V and J are TRBV19 and TRBJ2-1; TCRdb selects TRBD1, and the lack of DNA leaves this call unchecked. Germline CDR1 is LNHDA and CDR2 is SQIVND (reference sequence). The CDR3 totals 15 residues. CDR3 residues: CASSGRDSELEEQFF.

The chain employs TRBV28 and TRBJ2-1; TCRdb's assignment of TRBD1 cannot be checked, as there is no DNA. Germline assignment: CDR1 MDHEN and CDR2 SYDVKM. The CDR3 is 15 residues long. The CDR3 region is CASSFYRVTSNEQFF.

The genes are TRBV29-1 and TRBJ2-1. Germline V gene sequence: CDR1 SQVTM, CDR2 ANQGSEA. The CDR3 totals 15 residues. CDR3 residues: CSVEWAAKKRNEQFF.

The CDR3 region is CASSQDGVRQNEQFF. The J gene is TRBJ2-1, the V gene TRBV14. This CDR3 comprises 15 residues. Germline-derived CDR1 and CDR2 are SGHDN and FVKESK.

The chain joins TRBV7-9 to TRBJ2-7. Germline CDR1 reads SEHNR; CDR2 reads FQNEAQ (reference sequence). CDR3 size: 13 residues. The CDR3 here is CASMADDSYEQYF.

This chain connects TRBV5-1 to TRBJ2-2; the TCRdb D gene call, TRBD2, has no DNA to confirm it. CDR1 is SGHRS, CDR2 YFSETQ, per germline. The CDR3 has 13 amino acids. This CDR3 is CASSWTSAGELFF. The full variable domain, in which reference TRBV5-1 and TRBJ2-2 provide the parts outside the CDR3, is KAGVTQTPRYLIKTRGQQVTLSCSPISGHRSVSWYQQTPGQGLQFLFEYFSETQRNKGNFPGRFSGRQFSNSRSEMNVSTLELGDSALYLCASSWTSAGELFFGEGSRLTVL.

The chain combines TRBV11-1 with TRBJ1-1. This CDR3 has 16 amino acids. CDR1 is SGHAT and CDR2 is FQDESV in the germline V gene (reference sequence). CDR3 amino acids: CASSLLTGFVGTEAFF. Complete variable domain (other parts from reference TRBV11-1 and TRBJ1-1): EAEVAQSPRYKITEKSQAVAFWCDPISGHATLYWYRQILGQGPELLVQFQDESVVDDSQLPKDRFSAERLKGVDSTLKIQPAELGDSAMYLCASSLLTGFVGTEAFFGQGTRLTVV.

This chain joins TRBV7-9 and TRBJ2-7; TCRdb gives TRBD1 as the D gene, but with no DNA this cannot be confirmed. Germline assignment: CDR1 SEHNR and CDR2 FQNEAQ (reference sequence). There are 15 residues in the CDR3. The CDR3 sequence: CASSGPKGGAYEQYF.

This chain uses TRBV5-1 with TRBJ2-1; TCRdb returns TRBD2, unconfirmable since there is no DNA. In germline, CDR1 is SGHRS, CDR2 YFSETQ. This CDR3 is 15 amino acids long. CDR3 sequence: CASSSGTSGTNEQFF.

The rearrangement links TRBV15 to TRBJ2-7; checking the TCRdb D call of TRBD2 is not possible without DNA. CDR3 length: 13 amino acids. Germline assignment: CDR1 LNHNV and CDR2 YYDKDF (reference sequence). The CDR3 loop is CATSGTNGYEQYF.

This chain joins TRBV7-6 and TRBJ2-5; TCRdb designates TRBD2, a call that cannot be tested without DNA. This CDR3 region has 14 residues. CDR1 is SGHVS, CDR2 FNYEAQ, per germline. The CDR3 spells CASSLTGARETQYF.

This sequence joins TRBV13 and TRBJ2-3; checking the TCRdb D call of TRBD2 is not possible without DNA. Germline CDR1 reads PRHDT; CDR2 reads FYEKMQ (reference sequence). The CDR3 covers 15 residues. CDR3: CASSFSGGETDTQYF.

The V call is TRBV29-1, the J call TRBJ2-1; TCRdb picks TRBD2, but there is no DNA to check that call. The CDR3 has 14 residues. CDR1 is SQVTM and CDR2 is ANQGSEA in the germline V gene. The CDR3 loop is CSVVSGRGIDEQFF.

The V gene is TRBV29-1, the J gene TRBJ2-1; TCRdb reports TRBD2, a call that lacks DNA to check it against. CDR1 is SQVTM, CDR2 ANQGSEA, per germline. There are 17 residues in the CDR3. CDR3 protein: CSVGGTSGGGSYNEQFF.

This chain joins TRBV5-1 and TRBJ2-1; TCRdb designates TRBD2, a call that cannot be tested without DNA. Germline V gene lookup returns CDR1 SGHRS and CDR2 YFSETQ. The CDR3 covers 15 residues. The CDR3 protein is CASSLVGLAGDEQFF.

The chain links TRBV9 to TRBJ2-3; TCRdb designates TRBD2, a call that cannot be tested without DNA. CDR1 and CDR2 (germline): SGDLS, YYNGEE. The CDR3 consists of 16 residues. The CDR3 region is CASSVGRLVFSDTQYF.

This sequence joins TRBV11-3 and TRBJ2-1; TCRdb proposes TRBD2, but this gene call is untestable without DNA. The CDR3 covers 16 residues. Germline V lookup: CDR1 SGHNT, CDR2 YENEEA. CDR3 amino acids: CASSPEVGSNGDEQFF.